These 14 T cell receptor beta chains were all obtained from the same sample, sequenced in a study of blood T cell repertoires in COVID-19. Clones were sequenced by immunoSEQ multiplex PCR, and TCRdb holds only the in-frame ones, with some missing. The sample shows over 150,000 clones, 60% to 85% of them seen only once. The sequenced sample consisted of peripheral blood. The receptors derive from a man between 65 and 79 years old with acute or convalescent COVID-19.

CDR3 in DNA: TGTGCCAGCTCACCCCCGGGGGGTGCCGGGGAGCTGTTTTTT. Amino acid sequence: CASSPPGGAGELFF. The chain recombines TRBV18 with TRBJ2-2; 7 bases align to TRBD2. Germline CDR1 is KGHSH and CDR2 is LQKENI. Germline trimming cut 3 bases from V and 6 bases from J; bases unmatched to any gene: 4. The CDR3 runs to 14 residues.

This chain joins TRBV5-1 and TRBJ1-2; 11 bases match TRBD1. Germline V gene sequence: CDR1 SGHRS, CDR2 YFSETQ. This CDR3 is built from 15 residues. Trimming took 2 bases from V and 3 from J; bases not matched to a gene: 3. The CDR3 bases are TGCGCCAGCAGCTTAGCGGGACAGGGGGACTATGGCTACACCTTC. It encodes CASSLAGQGDYGYTF.

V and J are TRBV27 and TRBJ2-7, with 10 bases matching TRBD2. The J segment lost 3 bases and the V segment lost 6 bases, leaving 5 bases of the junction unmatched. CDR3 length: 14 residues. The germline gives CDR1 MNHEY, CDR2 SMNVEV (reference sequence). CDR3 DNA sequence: TGTGCCAGCAGCCTCCGACTAGCGGGCTACGAGCAGTACTTC. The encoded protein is CASSLRLAGYEQYF.

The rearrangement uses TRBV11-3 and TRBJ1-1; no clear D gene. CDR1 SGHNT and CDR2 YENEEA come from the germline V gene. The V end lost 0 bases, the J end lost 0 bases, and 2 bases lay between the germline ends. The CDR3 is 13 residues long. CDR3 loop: CASSLDLNTEAFF. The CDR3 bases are TGTGCCAGCAGCTTAGACTTGAACACTGAAGCTTTCTTT.

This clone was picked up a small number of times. CDR3 loop: CASNVGPGDGYTF. For the CDR3, the DNA is TGTGCCAGTAACGTCGGGCCCGGGGATGGCTACACCTTC. The chain couples TRBV19 to TRBJ1-2; no clear D gene. Germline CDR1 LNHDA, CDR2 SQIVND (reference sequence). Trimming shortened V by 7 bases and J by 6 bases, and 15 bases separated the two germline ends. The CDR3 runs 13 residues.

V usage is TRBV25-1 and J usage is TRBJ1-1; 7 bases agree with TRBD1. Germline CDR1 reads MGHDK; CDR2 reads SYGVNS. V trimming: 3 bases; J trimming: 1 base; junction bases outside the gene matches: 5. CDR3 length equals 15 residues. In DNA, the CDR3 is TGTGCCAGCAGTGACAGACAGGGTGGGAACACTGAAGCTTTCTTT. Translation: CASSDRQGGNTEAFF.

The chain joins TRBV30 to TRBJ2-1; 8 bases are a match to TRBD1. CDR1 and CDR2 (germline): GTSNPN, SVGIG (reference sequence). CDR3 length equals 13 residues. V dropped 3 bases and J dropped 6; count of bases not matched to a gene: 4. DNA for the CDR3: TGTGCCTGGAGCCGGACAGGGTCCAATGAGCAGTTCTTC. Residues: CAWSRTGSNEQFF.

The CDR3 sequence is CASSYHLAGGSNEQFF. The CDR3 DNA follows: TGTGCCAGCAGTTACCACCTAGCGGGGGGCTCCAATGAGCAGTTCTTC. The rearrangement uses TRBV6-5 and TRBJ2-1, with 11 nucleotides matching TRBD2. V was pared by 2 bases and J by 6 bases, with 6 bases of the junction left unmatched. The germline V gene has CDR1 MNHEY and CDR2 SVGAGI. This CDR3 region has 16 residues.

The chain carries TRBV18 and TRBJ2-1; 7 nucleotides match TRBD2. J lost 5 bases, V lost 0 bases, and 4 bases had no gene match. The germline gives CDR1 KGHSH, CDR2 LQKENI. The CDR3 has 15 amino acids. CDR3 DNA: TGTGCCAGCTCACCACCTGCGGGAGCCCACAATGAGCAGTTCTTC. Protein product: CASSPPAGAHNEQFF.

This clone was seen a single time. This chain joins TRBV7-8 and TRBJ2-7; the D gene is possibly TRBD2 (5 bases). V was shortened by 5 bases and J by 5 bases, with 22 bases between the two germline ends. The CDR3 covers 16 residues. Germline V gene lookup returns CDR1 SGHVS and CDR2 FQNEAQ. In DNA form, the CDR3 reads TGTGCCAGCAGCGTATTTCCCGGCACCGCCGGGGACGAGCAGTACTTC. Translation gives CASSVFPGTAGDEQYF. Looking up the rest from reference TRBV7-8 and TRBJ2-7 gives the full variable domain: GAGVSQSPRYKVAKRGQDVALRCDPISGHVSLFWYQQALGQGPEFLTYFQNEAQLDKSGLPSDRFFAERPEGSVSTLKIQRTQQEDSAVYLCASSVFPGTAGDEQYFGPGTRLTVT.

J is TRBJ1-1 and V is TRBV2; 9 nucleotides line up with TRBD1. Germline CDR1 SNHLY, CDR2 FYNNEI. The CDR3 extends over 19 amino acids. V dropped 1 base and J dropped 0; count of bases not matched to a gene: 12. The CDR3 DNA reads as TGTGCCAGCAGTGAAGTCCCTCGGACAGGGGTTTACATGAACACTGAAGCTTTCTTT. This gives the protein CASSEVPRTGVYMNTEAFF.

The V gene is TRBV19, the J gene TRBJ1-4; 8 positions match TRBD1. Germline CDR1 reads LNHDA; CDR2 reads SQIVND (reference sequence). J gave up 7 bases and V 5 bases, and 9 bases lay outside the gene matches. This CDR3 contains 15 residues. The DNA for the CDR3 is TGTGCCAGTAGTGGGTCCGGGACAGGAGGTGAAAAACTGTTTTTT. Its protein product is CASSGSGTGGEKLFF.

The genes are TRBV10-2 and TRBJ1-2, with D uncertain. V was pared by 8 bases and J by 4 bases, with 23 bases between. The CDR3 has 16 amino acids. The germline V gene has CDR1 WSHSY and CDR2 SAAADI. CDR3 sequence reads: CASGPEEVPGGYGYTF. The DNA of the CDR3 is TGCGCCAGCGGACCCGAGGAGGTCCCCGGCGGCTATGGCTACACCTTC.

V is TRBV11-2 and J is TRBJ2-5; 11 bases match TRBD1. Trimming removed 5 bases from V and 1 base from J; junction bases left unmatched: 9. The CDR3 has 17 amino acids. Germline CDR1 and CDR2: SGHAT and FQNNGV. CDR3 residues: CASSKRTGGNLQETQYF. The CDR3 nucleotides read TGTGCCAGCAGCAAACGGACAGGGGGCAACCTCCAAGAGACCCAGTACTTC.